The table lists the clone carrying this T cell receptor beta chain with many counts. The data originate from a study of regulatory T cells in long-lasting Graves disease. As for time point: newly diagnosed GD, antithyroid drugs for less than 3 months. The TCR library was prepared using RNA isolated from PBMCs. Researchers made TCR beta libraries by using iRepertoire HTBI primers and running Arm-PCR on CDR3 regions. TCRdb re-called the multiplex PCR reads through MiXCR, storing one row per CDR3 protein. The profile shows about 210,000 distinct CDR3 sequences, roughly 18% of them singletons. The length of the CDR3 is 17 residues. Germline V gives CDR1 MNHNS, CDR2 SASEGT. The germline V and J ends were trimmed by 2 bases and 2 bases, with 13 bases remaining between them. This sample also appeared in a second study, on T cells in Graves' hyperthyroidism and ophthalmopathy. Per that paper: It was uncontrolled infection, other autoimmune disease, pregnancy or lactation that excluded patients. TCR CDR3 regions were first amplified by RT-PCR with HTBI primers.

The starting material was peripheral blood mononuclear cells (PBMCs), obtained at new diagnosis, from a patient treated with antithyroid drugs. The J gene is TRBJ1-6, the V gene TRBV6-1; D is undetermined. This TCR was recovered from a woman aged 25 to 39 with Graves disease. The CDR3 reads CASSESSRSAYNSPLHF. The CDR3 bases are TGTGCCAGCAGTGAAAGCAGCAGGAGCGCCTATAATTCACCCCTCCACTTT.